Included here is one T cell receptor beta chain sequence, with context. What it binds is unknown. This entry is derived from a study of T cell responses to AZD1222 COVID-19 vaccine. The study, taken as a whole, reports: After two AZD1222 doses, spike-specific TCR breadth and depth rose versus day 0. None of the repertoires were sampled until the peak T cell response had passed. Regions left unmutated in variants are reportedly the target of nearly half of spike-specific TCRs. The sample set comprised mostly white British donors with more females, and clonal diversity was possibly underestimated.

Sequencing used immunoSEQ multiplex PCR; TCRdb keeps in-frame clones, though not all of them. The profile shows roughly 54,000 clones, around 89% of them singletons. V was trimmed by 3 bases and J by 5 bases, leaving 10 bases between them. CDR3 size: 13 residues. Germline CDR1 and CDR2: SNHLY and FYNNEI. The sample in question was peripheral blood, obtained 28 days after the second AZD1222 dose. The chain joins TRBV2 to TRBJ2-5; tentatively, D is TRBD1 (5 bases). The receptor comes from an adult who received the AZD1222 COVID-19 vaccine. The CDR3 reads CASSEGRTETQYF. The CDR3 region has the DNA TGTGCCAGCAGTGAGGGGCGGACCGAGACCCAGTACTTC.